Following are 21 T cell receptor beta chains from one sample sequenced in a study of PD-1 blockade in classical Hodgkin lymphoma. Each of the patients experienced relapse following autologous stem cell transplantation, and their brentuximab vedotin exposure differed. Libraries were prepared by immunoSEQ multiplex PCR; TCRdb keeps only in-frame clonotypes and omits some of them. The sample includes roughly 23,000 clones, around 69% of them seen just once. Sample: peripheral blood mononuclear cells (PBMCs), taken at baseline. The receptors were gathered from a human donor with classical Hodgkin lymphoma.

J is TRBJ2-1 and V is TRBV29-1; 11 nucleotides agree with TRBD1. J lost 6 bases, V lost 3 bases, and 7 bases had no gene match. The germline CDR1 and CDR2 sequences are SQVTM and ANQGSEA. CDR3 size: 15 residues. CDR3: CSVDVLGTGGNEQFF. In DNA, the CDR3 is TGCAGCGTTGATGTCCTCGGGACAGGGGGCAATGAGCAGTTCTTC.

The CDR3: CASSQDSALGIGYTF. CDR3 sequence (DNA): TGCGCCAGCAGCCAAGATTCAGCCCTTGGGATAGGCTACACCTTC. The chain has TRBV4-3 and TRBJ1-2; D not resolved. The V and J ends lost 0 bases and 8 bases respectively, with 16 bases between them. The germline V gene encodes CDR1 LGHNA and CDR2 YSLEER. CDR3 length: 15 residues.

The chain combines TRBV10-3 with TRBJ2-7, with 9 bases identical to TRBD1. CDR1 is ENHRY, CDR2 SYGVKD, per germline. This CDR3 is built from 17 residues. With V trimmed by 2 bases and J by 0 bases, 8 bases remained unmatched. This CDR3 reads CAISEARQGGTSYEQYF. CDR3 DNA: TGTGCCATCAGTGAGGCTAGACAGGGGGGTACCTCCTACGAGCAGTACTTC.

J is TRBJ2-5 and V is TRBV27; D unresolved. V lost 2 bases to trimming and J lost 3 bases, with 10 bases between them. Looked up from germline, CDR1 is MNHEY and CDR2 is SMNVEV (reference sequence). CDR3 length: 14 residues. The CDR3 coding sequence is TGTGCCAGCAGTTTAGTGAACAGCAAAGAGACCCAGTACTTC. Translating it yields CASSLVNSKETQYF.

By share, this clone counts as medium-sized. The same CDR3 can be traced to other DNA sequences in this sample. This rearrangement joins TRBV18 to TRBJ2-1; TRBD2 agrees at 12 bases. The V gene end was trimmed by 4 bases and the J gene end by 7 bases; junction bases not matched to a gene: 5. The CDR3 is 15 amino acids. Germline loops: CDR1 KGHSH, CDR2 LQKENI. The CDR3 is CASSQTSGSLNEQFF. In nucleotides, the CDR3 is TGTGCCAGCTCACAGACTAGCGGGAGTTTGAATGAGCAGTTCTTC.

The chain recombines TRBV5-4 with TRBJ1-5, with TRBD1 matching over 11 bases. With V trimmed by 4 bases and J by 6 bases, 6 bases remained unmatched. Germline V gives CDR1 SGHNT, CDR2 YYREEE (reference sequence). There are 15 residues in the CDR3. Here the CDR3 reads CASSLGTGGSQPQHF. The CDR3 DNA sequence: TGTGCCAGCAGCCTAGGGACAGGGGGAAGTCAGCCCCAGCATTTT.

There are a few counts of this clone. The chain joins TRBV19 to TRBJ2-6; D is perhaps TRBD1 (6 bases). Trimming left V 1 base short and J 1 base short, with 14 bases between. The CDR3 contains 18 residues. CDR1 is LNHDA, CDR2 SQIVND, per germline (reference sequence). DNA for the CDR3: TGTGCCAGTAGTATAGGCAGGGGCTATGGTTCTGGGGCCAACGTCCTGACTTTC. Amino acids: CASSIGRGYGSGANVLTF.

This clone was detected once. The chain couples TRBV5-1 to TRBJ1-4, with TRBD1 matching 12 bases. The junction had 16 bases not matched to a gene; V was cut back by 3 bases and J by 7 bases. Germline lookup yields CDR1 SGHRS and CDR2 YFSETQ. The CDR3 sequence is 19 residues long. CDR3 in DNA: TGCGCCAGCAGCTACTCAATCGGGACAGGGGGCGCAGGAGGTGAAAAACTGTTTTTT. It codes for CASSYSIGTGGAGGEKLFF.

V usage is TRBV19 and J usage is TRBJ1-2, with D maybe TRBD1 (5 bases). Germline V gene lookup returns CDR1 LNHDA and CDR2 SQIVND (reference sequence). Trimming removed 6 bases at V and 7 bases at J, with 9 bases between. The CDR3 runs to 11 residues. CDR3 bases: TGTGCCAGTAGCTGGACAACTGGCTACACCTTC. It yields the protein CASSWTTGYTF.

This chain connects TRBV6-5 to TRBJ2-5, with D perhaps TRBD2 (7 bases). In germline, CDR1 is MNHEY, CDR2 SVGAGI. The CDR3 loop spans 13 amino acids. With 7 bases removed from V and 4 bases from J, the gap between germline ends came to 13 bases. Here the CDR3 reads CASKTRGGETQYF. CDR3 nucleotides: TGTGCCAGCAAAACAAGGGGGGGAGAGACCCAGTACTTC.

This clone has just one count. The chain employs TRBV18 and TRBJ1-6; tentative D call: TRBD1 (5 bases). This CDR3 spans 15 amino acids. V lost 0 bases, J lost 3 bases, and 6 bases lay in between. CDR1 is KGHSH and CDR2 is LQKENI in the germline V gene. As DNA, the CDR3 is TGTGCCAGCTCACCACCGGGGGACTATAATTCACCCCTCCACTTT. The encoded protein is CASSPPGDYNSPLHF.

CDR3 loop: CASSYDWTGADGYTF. The CDR3 DNA follows: TGTGCCAGCAGTTACGACTGGACAGGGGCGGATGGCTACACCTTC. V usage is TRBV6-5 and J usage is TRBJ1-2, with TRBD1 identical over 9 bases. Germline CDR1 reads MNHEY; CDR2 reads SVGAGI. This CDR3 is built from 15 residues. V was clipped by 2 bases and J by 6 bases; unmatched bases: 7.

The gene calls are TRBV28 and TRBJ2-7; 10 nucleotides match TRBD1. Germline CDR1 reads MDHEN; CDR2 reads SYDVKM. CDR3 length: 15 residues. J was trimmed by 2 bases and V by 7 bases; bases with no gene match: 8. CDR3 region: CASTTGTGATYEQYV. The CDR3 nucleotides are TGTGCCAGCACCACCGGGACAGGGGCCACCTACGAGCAGTACGTC.

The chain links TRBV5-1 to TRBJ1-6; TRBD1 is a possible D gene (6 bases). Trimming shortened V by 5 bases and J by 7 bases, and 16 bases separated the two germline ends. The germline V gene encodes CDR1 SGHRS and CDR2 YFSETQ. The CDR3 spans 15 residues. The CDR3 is CASRIAGQGNSPLHF. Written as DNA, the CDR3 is TGCGCCAGCAGAATCGCTGGGCAGGGGAATTCACCCCTCCACTTT.

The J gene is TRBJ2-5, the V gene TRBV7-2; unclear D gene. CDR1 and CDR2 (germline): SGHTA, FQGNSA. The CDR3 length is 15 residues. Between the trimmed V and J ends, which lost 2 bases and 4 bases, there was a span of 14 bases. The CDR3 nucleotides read TGTGCCAGCAGCTTAAGTGTAGTGTCACGAGAGACCCAGTACTTC. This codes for CASSLSVVSRETQYF.

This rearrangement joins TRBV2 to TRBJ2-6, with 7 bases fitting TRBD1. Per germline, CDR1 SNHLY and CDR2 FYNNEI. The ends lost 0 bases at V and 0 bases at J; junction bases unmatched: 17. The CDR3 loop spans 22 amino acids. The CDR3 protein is CASSEAWAQWAGDSSGANVLTF. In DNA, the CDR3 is TGTGCCAGCAGTGAAGCTTGGGCCCAGTGGGCAGGGGACAGCTCTGGGGCCAACGTCCTGACTTTC.

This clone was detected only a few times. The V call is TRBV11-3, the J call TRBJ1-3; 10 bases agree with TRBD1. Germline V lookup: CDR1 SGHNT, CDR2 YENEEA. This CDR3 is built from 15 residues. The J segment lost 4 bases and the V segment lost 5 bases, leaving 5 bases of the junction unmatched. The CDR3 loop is CASSPGQGPGNTIYF. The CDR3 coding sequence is TGTGCCAGCAGCCCGGGACAGGGGCCCGGAAACACCATATATTTT. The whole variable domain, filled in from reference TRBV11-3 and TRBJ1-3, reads EAGVVQSPRYKIIEKKQPVAFWCNPISGHNTLYWYLQNLGQGPELLIRYENEEAVDDSQLPKDRFSAERLKGVDSTLKIQPAELGDSAVYLCASSPGQGPGNTIYFGEGSWLTVV.

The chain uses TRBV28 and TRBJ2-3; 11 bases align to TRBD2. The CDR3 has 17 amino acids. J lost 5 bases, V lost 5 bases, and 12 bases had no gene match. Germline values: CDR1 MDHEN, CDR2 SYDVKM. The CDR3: CASSTWTSGPLEDTQYF. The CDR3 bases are TGTGCCAGCAGTACCTGGACTAGCGGGCCGCTTGAAGATACGCAGTATTTT.

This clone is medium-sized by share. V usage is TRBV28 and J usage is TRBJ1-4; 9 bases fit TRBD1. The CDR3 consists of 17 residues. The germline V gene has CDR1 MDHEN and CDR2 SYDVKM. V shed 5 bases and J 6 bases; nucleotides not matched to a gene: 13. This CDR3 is CASSTFQWDREDEKLFF. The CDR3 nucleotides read TGTGCCAGCAGTACCTTTCAGTGGGACAGGGAGGATGAAAAACTGTTTTTT.

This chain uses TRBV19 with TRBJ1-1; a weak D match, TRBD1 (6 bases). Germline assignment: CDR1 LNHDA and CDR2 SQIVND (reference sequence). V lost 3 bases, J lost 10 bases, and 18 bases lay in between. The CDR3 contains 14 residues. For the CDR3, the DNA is TGTGCCAGTAGTATCCTCTCAGGGGCCAATGGAGCTTTCTTT. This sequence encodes CASSILSGANGAFF.

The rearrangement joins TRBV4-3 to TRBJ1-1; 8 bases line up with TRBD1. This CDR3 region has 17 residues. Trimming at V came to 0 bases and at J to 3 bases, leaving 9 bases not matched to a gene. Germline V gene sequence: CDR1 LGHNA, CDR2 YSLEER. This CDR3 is CASSQEAQGAYDTEAFF. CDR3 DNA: TGCGCCAGCAGCCAAGAAGCCCAGGGGGCATACGACACTGAAGCTTTCTTT.